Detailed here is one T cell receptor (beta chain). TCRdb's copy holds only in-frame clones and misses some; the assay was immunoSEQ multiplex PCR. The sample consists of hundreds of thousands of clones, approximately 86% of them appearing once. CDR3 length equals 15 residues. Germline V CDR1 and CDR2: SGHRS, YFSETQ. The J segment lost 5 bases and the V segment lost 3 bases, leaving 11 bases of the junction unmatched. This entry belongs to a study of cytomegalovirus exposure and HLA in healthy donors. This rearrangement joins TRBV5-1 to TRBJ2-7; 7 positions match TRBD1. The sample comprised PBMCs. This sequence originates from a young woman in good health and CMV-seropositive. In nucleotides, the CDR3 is TGCGCCAGCAGCTCGAACTCCGGGACAGTTGACGAGCAGTACTTC. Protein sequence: CASSSNSGTVDEQYF.